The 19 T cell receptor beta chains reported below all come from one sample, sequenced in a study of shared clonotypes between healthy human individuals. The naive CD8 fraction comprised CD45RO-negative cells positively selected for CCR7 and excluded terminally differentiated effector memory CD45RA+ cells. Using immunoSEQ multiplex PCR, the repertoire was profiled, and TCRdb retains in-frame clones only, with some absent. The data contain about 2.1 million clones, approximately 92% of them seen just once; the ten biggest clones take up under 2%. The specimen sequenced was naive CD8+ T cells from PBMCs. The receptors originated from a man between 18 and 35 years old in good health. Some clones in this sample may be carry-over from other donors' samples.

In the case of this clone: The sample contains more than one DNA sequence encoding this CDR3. CDR3 nucleotide sequence: TGTGCCAGCAGTTCCCCCAGGGGCTCCTACGAGCAGTACTTC. As protein: CASSSPRGSYEQYF. The chain recombines TRBV28 with TRBJ2-7; TRBD1 might be the D (6 bases). V gave up 4 bases and J gave up 0 bases, with 10 bases separating them. Germline loops: CDR1 MDHEN, CDR2 SYDVKM. The CDR3 length is 14 residues.

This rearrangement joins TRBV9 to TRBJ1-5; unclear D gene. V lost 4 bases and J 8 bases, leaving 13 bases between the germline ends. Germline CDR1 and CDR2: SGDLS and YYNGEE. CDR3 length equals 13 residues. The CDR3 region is CASSLSGGKPQHF. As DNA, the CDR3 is TGTGCCAGCAGCCTTTCAGGCGGGAAGCCCCAGCATTTT.

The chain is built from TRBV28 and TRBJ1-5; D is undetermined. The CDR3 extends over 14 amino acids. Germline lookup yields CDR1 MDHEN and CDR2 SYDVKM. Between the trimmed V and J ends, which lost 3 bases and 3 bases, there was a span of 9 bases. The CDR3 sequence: CASSLSSANQPQHF. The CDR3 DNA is TGTGCCAGCAGTTTGTCGTCCGCCAATCAGCCCCAGCATTTT.

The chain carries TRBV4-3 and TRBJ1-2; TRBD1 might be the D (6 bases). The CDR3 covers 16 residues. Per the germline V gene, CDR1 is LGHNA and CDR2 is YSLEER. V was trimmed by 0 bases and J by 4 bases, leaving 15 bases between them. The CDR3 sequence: CASSQDVGGRLYGYTF. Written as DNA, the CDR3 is TGCGCCAGCAGCCAAGATGTAGGGGGGCGCCTCTATGGCTACACCTTC.

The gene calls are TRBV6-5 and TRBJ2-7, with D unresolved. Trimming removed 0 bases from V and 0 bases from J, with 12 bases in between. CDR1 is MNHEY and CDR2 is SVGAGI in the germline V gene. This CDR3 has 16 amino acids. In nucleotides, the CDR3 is TGTGCCAGCAGTTACTCGAAACTACCTATCTCCTACGAGCAGTACTTC. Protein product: CASSYSKLPISYEQYF.

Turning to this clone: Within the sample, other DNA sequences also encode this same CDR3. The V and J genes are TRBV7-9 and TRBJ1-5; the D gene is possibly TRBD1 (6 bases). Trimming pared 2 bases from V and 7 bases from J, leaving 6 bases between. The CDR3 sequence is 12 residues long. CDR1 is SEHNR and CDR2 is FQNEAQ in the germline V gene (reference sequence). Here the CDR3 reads CASSLQGQPQHF. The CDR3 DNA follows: TGTGCCAGCAGCTTACAGGGGCAGCCCCAGCATTTT.

Here the CDR3 reads CAISDREANEKLFF. The CDR3 DNA reads as TGTGCCATCTCCGACAGGGAGGCTAATGAAAAACTGTTTTTT. V gene TRBV2 combines with J gene TRBJ1-4; TRBD1 aligns across 7 bases. This CDR3 contains 14 residues. Germline CDR1 reads SNHLY; CDR2 reads FYNNEI. Trimming took 10 bases from V and 3 from J; bases not matched to a gene: 8.

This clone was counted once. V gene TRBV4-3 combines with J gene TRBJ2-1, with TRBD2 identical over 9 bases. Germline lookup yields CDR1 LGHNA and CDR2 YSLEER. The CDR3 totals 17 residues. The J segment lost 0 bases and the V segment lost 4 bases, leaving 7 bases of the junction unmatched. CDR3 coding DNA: TGCGCCAGCAGCCGACTTAGCGGGAGCTACTCCTACAATGAGCAGTTCTTC. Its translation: CASSRLSGSYSYNEQFF.

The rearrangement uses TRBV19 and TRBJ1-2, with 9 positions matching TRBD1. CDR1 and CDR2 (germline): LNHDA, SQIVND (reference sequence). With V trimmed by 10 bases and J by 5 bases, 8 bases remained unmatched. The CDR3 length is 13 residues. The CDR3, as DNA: TGTGCCACCTTGGGACAGGGCCGATATGGCTACACCTTC. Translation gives CATLGQGRYGYTF.

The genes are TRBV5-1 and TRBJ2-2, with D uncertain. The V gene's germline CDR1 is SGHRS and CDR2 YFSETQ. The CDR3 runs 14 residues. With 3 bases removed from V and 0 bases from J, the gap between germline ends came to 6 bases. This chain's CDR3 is CASSYYSNTGELFF. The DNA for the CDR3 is TGCGCCAGCAGCTACTACTCGAACACCGGGGAGCTGTTTTTT.

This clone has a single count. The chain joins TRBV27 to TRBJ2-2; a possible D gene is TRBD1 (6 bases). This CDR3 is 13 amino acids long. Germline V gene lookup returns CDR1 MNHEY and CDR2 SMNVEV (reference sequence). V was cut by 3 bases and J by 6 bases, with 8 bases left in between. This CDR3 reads CASSFGGAGELFF. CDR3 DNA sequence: TGTGCCAGCAGTTTTGGGGGCGCCGGGGAGCTGTTTTTT.

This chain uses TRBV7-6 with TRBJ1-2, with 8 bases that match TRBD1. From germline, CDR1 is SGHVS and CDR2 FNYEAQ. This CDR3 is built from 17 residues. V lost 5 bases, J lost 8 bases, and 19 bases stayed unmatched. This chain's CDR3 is CASSQAPGTGESEGYTF. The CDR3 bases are TGTGCCAGCAGCCAAGCCCCCGGGACAGGAGAGAGTGAGGGCTACACCTTC.

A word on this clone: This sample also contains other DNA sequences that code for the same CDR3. The CDR3 is CASSLFGNEQFF. CDR3 DNA sequence: TGTGCCAGCAGTTTATTTGGCAATGAGCAGTTCTTC. The V call is TRBV28, the J call TRBJ2-1; D gene ambiguous. CDR1 MDHEN and CDR2 SYDVKM come from the germline V gene. CDR3 length: 12 amino acids. The V end was cut by 1 base, the J end by 6 bases, with 4 bases between.

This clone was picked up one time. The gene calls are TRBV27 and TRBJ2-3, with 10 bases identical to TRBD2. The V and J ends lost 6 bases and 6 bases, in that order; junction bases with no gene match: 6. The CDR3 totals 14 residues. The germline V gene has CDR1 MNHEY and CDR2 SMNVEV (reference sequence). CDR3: CASRQREGLDTQYF. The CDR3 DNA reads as TGTGCCAGCAGACAGCGGGAGGGTTTGGATACGCAGTATTTT.

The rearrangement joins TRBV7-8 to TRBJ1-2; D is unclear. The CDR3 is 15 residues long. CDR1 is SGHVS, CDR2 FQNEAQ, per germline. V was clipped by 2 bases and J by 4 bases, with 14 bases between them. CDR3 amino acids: CASSLSRSAPYGYTF. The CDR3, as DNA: TGTGCCAGCAGCTTAAGCCGGAGTGCCCCCTATGGCTACACCTTC.

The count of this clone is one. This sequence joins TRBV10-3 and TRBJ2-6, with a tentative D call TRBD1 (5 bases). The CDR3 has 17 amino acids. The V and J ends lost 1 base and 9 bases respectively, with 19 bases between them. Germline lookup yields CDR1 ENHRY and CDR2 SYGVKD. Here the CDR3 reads CAISEFEGDLPGNVLTF. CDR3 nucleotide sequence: TGTGCCATCAGTGAGTTTGAAGGGGATCTTCCCGGCAACGTCCTGACTTTC.

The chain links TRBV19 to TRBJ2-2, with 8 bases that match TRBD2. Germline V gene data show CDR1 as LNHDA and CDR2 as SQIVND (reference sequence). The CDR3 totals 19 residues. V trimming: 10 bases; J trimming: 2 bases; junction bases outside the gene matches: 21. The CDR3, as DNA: TGTGCCAAAAGGCGGGGTACCTTTGGGCTAGCGGGCAACACCGGGGAGCTGTTTTTT. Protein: CAKRRGTFGLAGNTGELFF.

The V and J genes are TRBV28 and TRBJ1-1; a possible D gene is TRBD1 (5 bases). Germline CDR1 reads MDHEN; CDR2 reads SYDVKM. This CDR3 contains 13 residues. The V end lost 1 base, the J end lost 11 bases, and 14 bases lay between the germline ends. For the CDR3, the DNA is TGTGCCAGCAGTTTATTCACGCAGGGTGAGGCTTTCTTT. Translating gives CASSLFTQGEAFF.

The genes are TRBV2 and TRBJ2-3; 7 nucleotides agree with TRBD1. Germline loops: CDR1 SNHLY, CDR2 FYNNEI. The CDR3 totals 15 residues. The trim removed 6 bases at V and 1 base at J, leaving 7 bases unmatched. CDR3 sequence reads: CASRVQDRRTDTQYF. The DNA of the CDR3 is TGTGCCAGCAGGGTGCAGGACAGGCGCACAGATACGCAGTATTTT.